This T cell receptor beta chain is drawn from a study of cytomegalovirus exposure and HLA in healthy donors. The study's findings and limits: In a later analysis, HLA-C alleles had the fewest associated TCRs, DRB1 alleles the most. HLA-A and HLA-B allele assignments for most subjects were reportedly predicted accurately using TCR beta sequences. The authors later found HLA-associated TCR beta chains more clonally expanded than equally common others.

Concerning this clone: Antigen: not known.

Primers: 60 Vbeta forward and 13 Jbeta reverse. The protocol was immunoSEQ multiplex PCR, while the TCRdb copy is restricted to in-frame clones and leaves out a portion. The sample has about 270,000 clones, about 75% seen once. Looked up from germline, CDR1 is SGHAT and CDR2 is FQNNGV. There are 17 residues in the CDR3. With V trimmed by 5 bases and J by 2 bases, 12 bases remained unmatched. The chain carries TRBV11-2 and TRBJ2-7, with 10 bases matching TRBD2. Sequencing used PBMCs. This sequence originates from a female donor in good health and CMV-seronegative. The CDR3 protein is CASSPRGASGSPYEQYF. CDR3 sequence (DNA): TGTGCCAGCAGCCCTCGGGGGGCTAGCGGGAGTCCCTACGAGCAGTACTTC.